The clone carrying this TCR beta chain has just a few counts. No antigen is known for it. It was with a sample-barcoded 5' primer and a J-beta primer mix that a second PCR of roughly 7 to 12 cycles was run. TCRdb independently ran MiXCR on the 5' RACE reads; one entry per CDR3 protein. Of about 1.8 million distinct CDR3 sequences listed, about 50% are singletons. This specimen comes from a study of blood T cells in healthy people across ages. Study results and limitations: While age rose, TCR beta diversity per million T cells dropped in a roughly linear way.

There were healthy Caucasian individuals from Russia, aged about 6 to 100, serving as donors. V was clipped by 3 bases and J by 4 bases, with 4 bases between them. The CDR3 spans 10 residues. Germline V gene data show CDR1 as DFQATT and CDR2 as SNEGSKA (reference sequence). Sequencing was done on a sample of blood. This TCR was sampled from a woman in her thirties or forties in good health. V usage is TRBV20-1 and J usage is TRBJ2-7; D unresolved. CDR3 bases: TGCAGTGCTAGGGAGTACGAGCAGTACTTC. Residues: CSAREYEQYF.